The present T cell receptor (beta chain) was sequenced within a study of cytomegalovirus exposure and HLA in healthy donors. 13 Jbeta primers and 60 Vbeta primers were used for the PCR. Clones were sequenced by immunoSEQ multiplex PCR, and TCRdb holds only the in-frame ones, with some missing. The sample contains more than 95,000 clones, around 73% of which appear only once. Germline values: CDR1 MDHEN, CDR2 SYDVKM. The CDR3 loop spans 14 amino acids. Trimming took 8 bases from V and 0 from J, leaving 13 bases between them. The receptor comes from a man aged 30-40 years in good health and CMV-seropositive. The genes are TRBV28 and TRBJ1-1; no clear D gene. The material sequenced was PBMCs. CDR3 protein: CASDTPGLNTEAFF. The CDR3, as DNA: TGTGCCAGCGACACTCCGGGGTTGAACACTGAAGCTTTCTTT.